Below are 6 T cell receptor beta chains sequenced from a single sample in a study of blood T cell repertoires in COVID-19. Repertoires were generated with immunoSEQ multiplex PCR, while TCRdb's copy carries only in-frame clones and drops some. The sample consists of 150,000 to 200,000 clones, roughly 86% of them appearing once. The specimen sequenced was peripheral blood. The source of these receptors is a man aged 18 to 30 with acute or convalescent COVID-19.

The chain is built from TRBV6-6 and TRBJ1-5; D not certain. The V and J ends lost 7 bases and 5 bases respectively, with 15 bases between them. CDR1 is MNHNY, CDR2 SVGAGI, per germline (reference sequence). The CDR3 contains 14 residues. Here the CDR3 reads CASTSVEGYQPQHF. CDR3 nucleotides: TGTGCCAGCACCTCTGTGGAGGGCTATCAGCCCCAGCATTTT.

V gene TRBV19 combines with J gene TRBJ1-5, with 7 bases identical to TRBD1. V gave up 4 bases and J gave up 2 bases; unmatched junction bases: 8. CDR3 length equals 16 residues. Germline loops: CDR1 LNHDA, CDR2 SQIVND (reference sequence). This chain's CDR3 is CASSNRQGGRNQPQHF. The DNA of the CDR3 is TGTGCCAGTAGTAATAGACAGGGAGGTCGCAATCAGCCCCAGCATTTT.

This chain uses TRBV5-1 with TRBJ2-5, with 8 bases lining up with TRBD1. CDR1 is SGHRS, CDR2 YFSETQ, per germline. CDR3 size: 14 residues. The V gene end was trimmed by 4 bases and the J gene end by 4 bases; junction bases not matched to a gene: 6. The CDR3, as DNA: TGCGCCAGCAGCAAAGGACAGGGTGGAGAGACCCAGTACTTC. Protein product: CASSKGQGGETQYF. Full variable domain (outside the CDR3, taken from reference TRBV5-1 and TRBJ2-5): KAGVTQTPRYLIKTRGQQVTLSCSPISGHRSVSWYQQTPGQGLQFLFEYFSETQRNKGNFPGRFSGRQFSNSRSEMNVSTLELGDSALYLCASSKGQGGETQYFGPGTRLLVL.

J is TRBJ1-2 and V is TRBV7-9, with D possibly being TRBD1 (6 bases). CDR3 length: 15 residues. Trimming left V 3 bases short and J 3 bases short, with 14 bases between. Germline CDR1 and CDR2: SEHNR and FQNEAQ (reference sequence). Here the CDR3 reads CASSFRTQGDYGYTF. The DNA for the CDR3 is TGTGCCAGCAGCTTCCGTACACAGGGTGACTATGGCTACACCTTC.

The chain has TRBV7-2 and TRBJ1-2, with 12 bases aligning to TRBD1. This CDR3 is built from 15 residues. Per germline, CDR1 SGHTA and CDR2 FQGNSA. V shed 0 bases, J shed 12 bases, and the junction held 8 bases outside the gene matches. CDR3 bases: TGTGCCAGCAGCTTAGCTTCCGGGACAGGGGGCATCAACACCTTC. Its translation: CASSLASGTGGINTF.

This chain joins TRBV7-2 and TRBJ1-5; D is uncertain. Trimming took 4 bases from V and 4 from J, leaving 8 bases between them. This CDR3 spans 13 amino acids. Per the germline V gene, CDR1 is SGHTA and CDR2 is FQGNSA. In DNA form, the CDR3 reads TGTGCCAGCAGCTCGGAGCGTAATCAGCCCCAGCATTTT. It yields the protein CASSSERNQPQHF.